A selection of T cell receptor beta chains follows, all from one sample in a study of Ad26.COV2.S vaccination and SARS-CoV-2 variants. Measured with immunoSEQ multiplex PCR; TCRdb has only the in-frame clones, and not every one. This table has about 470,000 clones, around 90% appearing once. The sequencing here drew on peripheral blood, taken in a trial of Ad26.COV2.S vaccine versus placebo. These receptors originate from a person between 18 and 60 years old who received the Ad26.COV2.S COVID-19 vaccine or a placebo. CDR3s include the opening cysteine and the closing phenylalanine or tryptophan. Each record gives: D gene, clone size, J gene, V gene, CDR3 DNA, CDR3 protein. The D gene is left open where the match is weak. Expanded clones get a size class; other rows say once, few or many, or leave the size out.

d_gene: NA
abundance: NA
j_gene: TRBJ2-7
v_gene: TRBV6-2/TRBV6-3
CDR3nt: TGTGCCAGCAGTTACTCGAGACAGATGGGACGGGAGCAGTACTTC
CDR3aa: CASSYSRQMGREQYF

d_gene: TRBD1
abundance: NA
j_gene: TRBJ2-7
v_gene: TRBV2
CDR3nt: TGTGCCAGCAGACTCGGACAGGGATTCGTCTACGAGCAGTACTTC
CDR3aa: CASRLGQGFVYEQYF

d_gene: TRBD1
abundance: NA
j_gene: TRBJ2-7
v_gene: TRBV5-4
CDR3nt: TGTGCCAGCAGCCTGGGACAGGGGTTTGGCGAGCAGTACTTC
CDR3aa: CASSLGQGFGEQYF

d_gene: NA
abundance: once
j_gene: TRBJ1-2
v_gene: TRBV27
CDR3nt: TGTGCCAGCAGTCCGCAAACGGGACGAAGCTATGGCTACACCTTC
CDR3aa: CASSPQTGRSYGYTF

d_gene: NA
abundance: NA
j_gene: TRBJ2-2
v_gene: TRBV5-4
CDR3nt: TGTGCCAGCAGCTTGGCCGGGAGAAACACCGGGGAGCTGTTTTTT
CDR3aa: CASSLAGRNTGELFF

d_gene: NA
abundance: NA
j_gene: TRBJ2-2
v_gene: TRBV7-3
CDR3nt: TGTGCCAGCAGGCCAACAGGCACCGGGGAGCTGTTTTTT
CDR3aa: CASRPTGTGELFF

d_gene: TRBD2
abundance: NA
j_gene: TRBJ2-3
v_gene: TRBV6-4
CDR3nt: TGTGCCAGCAGTGACTCAGCGGGACCCAGCACAGATACGCAGTATTTT
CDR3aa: CASSDSAGPSTDTQYF

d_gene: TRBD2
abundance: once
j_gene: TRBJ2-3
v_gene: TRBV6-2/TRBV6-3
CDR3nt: TGTGCCAGCAGTTACACTAGCGGGAGCACAGATACGCAGTATTTT
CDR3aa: CASSYTSGSTDTQYF

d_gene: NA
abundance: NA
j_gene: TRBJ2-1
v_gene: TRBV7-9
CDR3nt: TGTGCCAGCAGCTTCGGGGTGGGGCAGGACAATGAGCAGTTCTTC
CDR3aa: CASSFGVGQDNEQFF

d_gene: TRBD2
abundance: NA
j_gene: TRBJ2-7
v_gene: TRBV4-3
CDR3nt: TGCGCCAGCAGCCACCGAGCGGGAGACTACGAGCAGTACTTC
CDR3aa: CASSHRAGDYEQYF

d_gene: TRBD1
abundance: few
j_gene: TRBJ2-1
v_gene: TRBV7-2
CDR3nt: TGTGCCAGCAGCTTAGAGGGGGCACAAGCCCATGAGCAGTTCTTC
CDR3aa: CASSLEGAQAHEQFF

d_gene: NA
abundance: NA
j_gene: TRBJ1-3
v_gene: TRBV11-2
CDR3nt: TGTGCCAGCAGCTTAGATGGGTCAAACTCTGGAAACACCATATATTTT
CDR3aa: CASSLDGSNSGNTIYF

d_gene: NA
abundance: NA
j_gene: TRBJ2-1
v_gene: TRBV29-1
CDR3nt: TGCAGCGTCGCTAAGGCAAGGAATGAGCAGTTCTTC
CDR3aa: CSVAKARNEQFF

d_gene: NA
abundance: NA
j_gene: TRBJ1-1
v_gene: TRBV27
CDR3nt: TGTGCCAGCAGTAAACAAAAAGTTAACACTGAAGCTTTCTTT
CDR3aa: CASSKQKVNTEAFF

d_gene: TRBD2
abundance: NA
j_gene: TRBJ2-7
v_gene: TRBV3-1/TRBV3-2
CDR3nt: TGTGCCAGCAGCCAAGCCAGCGGGAGGAGAGGATACGAGCAGTACTTC
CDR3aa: CASSQASGRRGYEQYF

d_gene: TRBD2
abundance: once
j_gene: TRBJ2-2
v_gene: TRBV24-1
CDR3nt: TGTGCCACCAGTCGGACTAGCGGGGAGAACACCGGGGAGCTGTTTTTT
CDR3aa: CATSRTSGENTGELFF

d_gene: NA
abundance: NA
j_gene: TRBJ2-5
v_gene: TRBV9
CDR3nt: TGTGCCAGCAGCGTAGCCCCCCAAGAGACCCAGTACTTC
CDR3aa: CASSVAPQETQYF

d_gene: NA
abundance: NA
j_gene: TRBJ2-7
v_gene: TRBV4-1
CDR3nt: TGCGCCAGCAGCCAAGCGGGACACAACTACGAGCAGTACTTC
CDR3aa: CASSQAGHNYEQYF